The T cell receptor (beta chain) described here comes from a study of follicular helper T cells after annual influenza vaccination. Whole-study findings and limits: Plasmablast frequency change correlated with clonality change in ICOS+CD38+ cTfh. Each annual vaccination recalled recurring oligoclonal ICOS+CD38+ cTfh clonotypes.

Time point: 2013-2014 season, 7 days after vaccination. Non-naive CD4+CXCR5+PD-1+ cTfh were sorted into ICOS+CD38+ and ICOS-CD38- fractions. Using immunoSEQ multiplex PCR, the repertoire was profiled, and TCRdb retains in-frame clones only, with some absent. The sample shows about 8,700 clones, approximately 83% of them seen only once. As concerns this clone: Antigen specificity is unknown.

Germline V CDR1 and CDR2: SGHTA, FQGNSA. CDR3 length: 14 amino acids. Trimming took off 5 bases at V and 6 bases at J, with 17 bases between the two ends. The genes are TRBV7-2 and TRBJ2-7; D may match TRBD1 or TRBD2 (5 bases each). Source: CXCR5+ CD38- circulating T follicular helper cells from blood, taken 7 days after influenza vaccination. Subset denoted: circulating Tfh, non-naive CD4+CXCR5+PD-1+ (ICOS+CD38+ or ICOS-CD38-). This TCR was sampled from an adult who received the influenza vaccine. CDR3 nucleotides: TGTGCCAGCAGCCGGGCCAGCTTCGGGACCGAGCAGTACTTC. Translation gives CASSRASFGTEQYF. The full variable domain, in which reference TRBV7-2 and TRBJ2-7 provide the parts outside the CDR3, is GAGVSQSPSNKVTEKGKDVELRCDPISGHTALYWYRQSLGQGLEFLIYFQGNSAPDKSGLPSDRFSAERTGGSVSTLTIQRTQQEDSAVYLCASSRASFGTEQYFGPGTRLTVT.